These 23 T cell receptor beta chains originate from one sample sequenced in a study of blood T cell dynamics during melanoma immunotherapy. The protocol was immunoSEQ multiplex PCR, while the TCRdb copy is restricted to in-frame clones and leaves out a portion. The sample has some 13,000 clones, around 83% seen once. Time point: pre-treatment baseline. Here the sequenced sample was blood, taken from a patient treated with checkpoint blockade. The source of these receptors is a human donor with melanoma.

The chain carries TRBV5-6 and TRBJ1-4, with D maybe TRBD1 (5 bases). Germline assignment: CDR1 SGHDT and CDR2 YYEEEE. This CDR3 spans 15 amino acids. Trimming stripped 5 bases from V and 8 bases from J, with 19 bases between. CDR3 sequence: CASRRWVDSREKLFF. The DNA for the CDR3 is TGTGCCAGCAGGCGGTGGGTTGACAGCAGAGAAAAACTGTTTTTT.

This chain joins TRBV5-1 and TRBJ2-7, with TRBD2 matching 8 bases. Trimming removed 0 bases from V and 1 base from J; junction bases left unmatched: 12. Germline V gives CDR1 SGHRS, CDR2 YFSETQ. CDR3 length: 18 residues. The CDR3 is CASSLGPGRSGSSYEQYF. CDR3 DNA: TGCGCCAGCAGCTTGGGCCCAGGGAGGAGCGGGAGTTCCTACGAGCAGTACTTC.

The V call is TRBV11-2, the J call TRBJ1-1, with D tentatively TRBD1 (5 bases). V was shortened by 1 base and J by 0 bases, with 12 bases between the two germline ends. This CDR3 is 16 amino acids long. Per germline, CDR1 SGHAT and CDR2 FQNNGV. CDR3 DNA sequence: TGTGCCAGCAGCTTAGGACATGGGGGTATGAACACTGAAGCTTTCTTT. Translated, it gives CASSLGHGGMNTEAFF.

The V and J genes are TRBV7-2 and TRBJ2-1; the D is unclear. This CDR3 has 11 amino acids. V lost 7 bases and J lost 5, with 6 bases in between. CDR1 is SGHTA, CDR2 FQGNSA, per germline. CDR3 DNA: TGTGCCAGCACCTTTCACAATGAGCAGTTCTTC. Protein product: CASTFHNEQFF.

The chain joins TRBV7-8 to TRBJ2-7, with 7 bases that match TRBD1. The CDR3 sequence is 14 residues long. The germline gives CDR1 SGHVS, CDR2 FQNEAQ. V lost 1 base, J lost 3 bases, and 3 bases stayed unmatched. The CDR3 sequence is CASSLVGGDYEQYF. CDR3 coding DNA: TGTGCCAGCAGCTTAGTAGGGGGCGACTACGAGCAGTACTTC. The full variable domain, with the rest looked up from reference TRBV7-8 and TRBJ2-7, is GAGVSQSPRYKVAKRGQDVALRCDPISGHVSLFWYQQALGQGPEFLTYFQNEAQLDKSGLPSDRFFAERPEGSVSTLKIQRTQQEDSAVYLCASSLVGGDYEQYFGPGTRLTVT.

This chain links TRBV6-4 with TRBJ2-1; TRBD2 aligns across 8 bases. CDR1 MRHNA and CDR2 SNTAGT come from the germline V gene. The CDR3 is made up of 15 amino acids. Trimming removed 2 bases from V and 6 bases from J; junction bases left unmatched: 6. This chain's CDR3 is CASSDDGGGPNEQFF. The CDR3 bases are TGTGCCAGCAGTGACGACGGGGGGGGCCCCAATGAGCAGTTCTTC.

This chain links TRBV18 with TRBJ2-7, with no clear D. Germline CDR1 and CDR2: KGHSH and LQKENI. Trimming removed 3 bases at V and 7 bases at J, with 13 bases between. This CDR3 contains 13 residues. The CDR3 DNA follows: TGTGCCAGCTCACCTGAGTCGGTGGGGGAGCAGTACTTC. As protein: CASSPESVGEQYF.

The CDR3 here is CASSLWGRRGYQPQHF. DNA for the CDR3: TGCGCCAGCAGCTTGTGGGGTCGGAGGGGTTATCAGCCCCAGCATTTT. V is TRBV5-1 and J is TRBJ1-5; D is possibly TRBD1 (5 bases). The V gene lost 1 base and the J gene lost 5 bases, with 16 bases spanning the gap. The CDR3 totals 16 residues. Germline V gene sequence: CDR1 SGHRS, CDR2 YFSETQ.

The chain is built from TRBV7-3 and TRBJ2-1, with D possibly matching TRBD2 (6 bases). The CDR3 has 13 amino acids. Trimming left V 5 bases short and J 8 bases short, with 13 bases between. The germline V gene has CDR1 SGHTA and CDR2 FQGTGA. CDR3 in DNA: TGTGCCAGCAGCACCTACTCGGGGGATGAGCAGTTCTTC. It translates to CASSTYSGDEQFF.

The genes are TRBV6-1 and TRBJ2-7; TRBD1 matches at 7 bases. CDR1 is MNHNS and CDR2 is SASEGT in the germline V gene. The CDR3 contains 15 residues. J lost 6 bases, V lost 8 bases, and 16 bases had no gene match. In DNA form, the CDR3 reads TGTGCCAGCCACAAACGAACAGGGGTTTCGGGCGAGCAGTACTTC. Translation: CASHKRTGVSGEQYF.

The chain couples TRBV19 to TRBJ2-1; 8 nucleotides match TRBD2. Trimming at V came to 2 bases and at J to 9 bases, leaving 3 bases not matched to a gene. Germline CDR1 LNHDA, CDR2 SQIVND (reference sequence). The CDR3 has 13 residues. The CDR3 DNA follows: TGTGCCAGTAGTATACGGGAGGGACTTGAGCAGTTCTTC. This sequence encodes CASSIREGLEQFF.

This clone was counted a single time. J is TRBJ1-1 and V is TRBV19, with a tentative D call TRBD1 (6 bases). V was cut by 7 bases and J by 11 bases, with 17 bases left in between. Germline CDR1 reads LNHDA; CDR2 reads SQIVND (reference sequence). This CDR3 spans 12 amino acids. This CDR3 is CASTARGARAFF. Written as DNA, the CDR3 is TGTGCCAGTACCGCCCGGGGGGCTAGGGCTTTCTTT.

CDR3 sequence: CASSFRRTDTQYF. Here the CDR3 DNA reads TGTGCCAGCAGCTTTCGGAGGACAGATACGCAGTATTTT. This chain uses TRBV5-4 with TRBJ2-3, with D perhaps matching TRBD2 (5 bases). Per germline, CDR1 SGHNT and CDR2 YYREEE (reference sequence). V lost 2 bases and J 3 bases, leaving 7 bases between the germline ends. This CDR3 region has 13 residues.

The chain uses TRBV11-2 and TRBJ1-1; D possibly corresponds to TRBD1 (5 bases). The CDR3 loop spans 15 amino acids. Germline CDR1 reads SGHAT; CDR2 reads FQNNGV. Trimming took off 5 bases at V and 1 base at J, with 14 bases between the two ends. The CDR3 DNA follows: TGTGCCAGCAGCCCGGTGGCAGGGACGAACACTGAAGCTTTCTTT. As protein: CASSPVAGTNTEAFF. Using reference TRBV11-2 and TRBJ1-1 for the parts outside the CDR3, the full variable domain is EAGVAQSPRYKIIEKRQSVAFWCNPISGHATLYWYQQILGQGPKLLIQFQNNGVVDDSQLPKDRFSAERLKGVDSTLKIQPAKLEDSAVYLCASSPVAGTNTEAFFGQGTRLTVV.

This clone has just one count. The sample holds other DNA sequences that translate to the same CDR3. The chain has TRBV6-1 and TRBJ2-5; 9 bases fit TRBD2. CDR1 MNHNS and CDR2 SASEGT come from the germline V gene. V gave up 2 bases and J gave up 5 bases; unmatched junction bases: 6. The CDR3 is made up of 15 amino acids. In DNA form, the CDR3 reads TGTGCCAGCAGTGAACTCGCGGGGGGGCCGGAGACCCAGTACTTC. Translated, it gives CASSELAGGPETQYF.

V usage is TRBV27 and J usage is TRBJ2-1; TRBD2 matches at 7 bases. Germline V gene lookup returns CDR1 MNHEY and CDR2 SMNVEV (reference sequence). This CDR3 has 15 residues. V shed 4 bases, J shed 6 bases, and the junction held 9 bases outside the gene matches. CDR3 bases: TGTGCCAGCAGTTCCCTAGCGGATGGGGTCAATGAGCAGTTCTTC. Residues: CASSSLADGVNEQFF.

V usage is TRBV2 and J usage is TRBJ2-5; D is uncertain. The V end was cut by 4 bases, the J end by 3 bases, with 12 bases between. The CDR3 contains 14 residues. Germline CDR1 reads SNHLY; CDR2 reads FYNNEI. The CDR3 DNA follows: TGTGCCAGCAGTGGAGTACAGATCAAAGAGACCCAGTACTTC. This sequence encodes CASSGVQIKETQYF.

The DNA of the CDR3 is TGTGCCAGCACGGGACAGGGATGGAATGAGCAGTTCTTC. As protein: CASTGQGWNEQFF. The chain employs TRBV6-1 and TRBJ2-1; 9 bases map to TRBD1. In germline, CDR1 is MNHNS, CDR2 SASEGT. The CDR3 extends over 13 amino acids. With 7 bases clipped from V and 7 bases from J, the junction kept 5 bases outside the gene matches.

This chain joins TRBV6-6 and TRBJ1-2, with TRBD1 matching over 7 bases. V was clipped by 3 bases and J by 8 bases; unmatched bases: 9. The V gene's germline CDR1 is MNHNY and CDR2 SVGAGI (reference sequence). The CDR3 covers 14 residues. CDR3 DNA: TGTGCCAGCAGTTATGGGGAGACAGGGTCCGGCTACACCTTC. Translated, it gives CASSYGETGSGYTF.

The chain combines TRBV7-8 with TRBJ1-4; 7 positions match TRBD1. J lost 4 bases, V lost 4 bases, and 12 bases had no gene match. The germline CDR1 and CDR2 sequences are SGHVS and FQNEAQ. The CDR3 spans 17 residues. CDR3 DNA sequence: TGTGCCAGCAGCTCACGCGAGTCGACAGGGATTAATGAAAAACTGTTTTTT. This encodes CASSSRESTGINEKLFF. The full variable domain, rest sourced from reference TRBV7-8 and TRBJ1-4, is GAGVSQSPRYKVAKRGQDVALRCDPISGHVSLFWYQQALGQGPEFLTYFQNEAQLDKSGLPSDRFFAERPEGSVSTLKIQRTQQEDSAVYLCASSSRESTGINEKLFFGSGTQLSVL.

J is TRBJ2-3 and V is TRBV5-1; D ambiguous. V shed 0 bases and J shed 2 bases, with 10 bases lying between them. In germline, CDR1 is SGHRS, CDR2 YFSETQ. The CDR3 totals 15 residues. The CDR3 loop reads CASSLGSSDTDTQYF. In nucleotides, the CDR3 is TGCGCCAGCAGCTTGGGTAGCTCTGACACAGATACGCAGTATTTT.

This clone was observed a few times. This chain links TRBV21-1 with TRBJ2-2; the table's D call, TRBD2, has no DNA check behind it. TRBV21-1 is a pseudogene locus. The CDR3 consists of 18 residues. The CDR3 DNA is TGTGCCAGCAGCAAAGGGACTAGCGGGAGGGCGAACACCGGGGAGCTGTTTTTT. Amino acid sequence: CASSKGTSGRANTGELFF.

This clone occurred a few times. The V call is TRBV7-3, the J call TRBJ2-1; 10 bases match TRBD2. This CDR3 is built from 15 residues. V shed 5 bases and J 3 bases; nucleotides not matched to a gene: 4. Germline CDR1 is SGHTA and CDR2 is FQGTGA. This CDR3 reads CASSPGTSVYNEQFF. CDR3 in DNA: TGTGCCAGCAGCCCCGGGACTAGCGTCTACAATGAGCAGTTCTTC.